Shown below are 20 T cell receptor beta chains from a single sample sequenced in a study of type 1 and type 2 diabetes patients. PCR was run on genomic DNA. The TCR beta CDR3 region was amplified using 30 forward and 13 reverse primers. Each CDR3 protein is one row after TCRdb ran MiXCR on the multiplex PCR reads. The sample shows about 250,000 distinct CDR3 sequences, approximately 50% of them seen only once. The sequencing sample was made of peripheral blood mononuclear cells (PBMCs). The receptors were sampled from a young man with type 2 diabetes.

This clonotype has only a few counts. The chain has TRBV19 and TRBJ1-5; D may be TRBD1 (5 bases). Germline values: CDR1 LNHDA, CDR2 SQIVND (reference sequence). Between the trimmed V and J ends, which lost 2 bases and 4 bases, there was a span of 15 bases. This CDR3 comprises 16 residues. CDR3 DNA: TGTGCCAGTAGTATAAGGCCACAGGCGGGGAATCAGCCCCAGCATTTT. Protein: CASSIRPQAGNQPQHF.

The chain couples TRBV6-6 to TRBJ2-1; weak D call: TRBD1 (6 bases). The ends were cut back, 8 bases at V and 4 bases at J, with 9 bases in the middle. The CDR3 runs to 12 residues. Germline lookup yields CDR1 MNHNY and CDR2 SVGAGI (reference sequence). The CDR3 is CASGRGYNEQFF. CDR3 in DNA: TGTGCCAGCGGCAGGGGATACAATGAGCAGTTCTTC.

CDR3 sequence reads: CASSAPTDMNTEAFF. As DNA, the CDR3 is TGTGCCAGCAGCGCACCAACCGATATGAACACTGAAGCTTTCTTT. This sequence joins TRBV7-2 and TRBJ1-1; D call uncertain. This CDR3 is built from 15 residues. In germline, CDR1 is SGHTA, CDR2 FQGNSA. The V and J ends lost 5 bases and 0 bases respectively, with 13 bases between them.

V and J are TRBV19 and TRBJ1-1; D is possibly TRBD1 (6 bases). The germline V and J ends were trimmed by 6 bases and 4 bases, with 18 bases remaining between them. The CDR3 extends over 15 amino acids. From germline, CDR1 is LNHDA and CDR2 SQIVND (reference sequence). The CDR3 spells CASRKTDRLSTEAFF. The DNA for the CDR3 is TGTGCCAGTAGGAAGACGGACAGACTTTCCACTGAAGCTTTCTTT.

The chain uses TRBV5-6 and TRBJ2-1, with D maybe TRBD2 (6 bases). The V end lost 7 bases, the J end lost 6 bases, and 14 bases lay between the germline ends. Germline loops: CDR1 SGHDT, CDR2 YYEEEE. The CDR3 is made up of 13 amino acids. Written as DNA, the CDR3 is TGTGCCAGCGGGATCTTAGCGGCCAATGAGCAGTTCTTC. Amino acids: CASGILAANEQFF. Combining the CDR3 with reference TRBV5-6 and TRBJ2-1 gives the whole variable domain DAGVTQSPTHLIKTRGQQVTLRCSPKSGHDTVSWYQQALGQGPQFIFQYYEEEERQRGNFPDRFSGHQFPNYSSELNVNALLLGDSALYLCASGILAANEQFFGPGTRLTVL.

This sequence joins TRBV7-9 and TRBJ1-1; 10 nucleotides match TRBD1. The V segment lost 3 bases and the J segment 0 bases; nucleotides outside the gene matches: 10. Germline V lookup: CDR1 SEHNR, CDR2 FQNEAQ (reference sequence). The CDR3 extends over 18 amino acids. The CDR3 is CASSFPRGQGSMNTEAFF. CDR3 coding DNA: TGTGCCAGCAGCTTCCCCCGGGGACAGGGGTCGATGAACACTGAAGCTTTCTTT.

The rearrangement joins TRBV7-9 to TRBJ2-2; 7 bases line up with TRBD1. The CDR3 runs to 14 residues. CDR1 and CDR2 (germline): SEHNR, FQNEAQ (reference sequence). Unmatched junction bases numbered 8, after V lost 6 bases and J lost 7 bases. The CDR3 sequence is CASSPGGMGGELFF. The CDR3 nucleotides are TGTGCCAGCAGTCCAGGGGGTATGGGCGGGGAGCTGTTTTTT.

This clonotype showed up just a few times. This chain links TRBV19 with TRBJ1-1, with unresolved D. Deletions cut 0 bases from V and 5 bases from J, with 10 bases between. The CDR3 is 14 residues long. Germline assignment: CDR1 LNHDA and CDR2 SQIVND (reference sequence). For the CDR3, the DNA is TGTGCCAGTAGTATAGAGGGAGGTAGAACTGAAGCTTTCTTT. Translating it yields CASSIEGGRTEAFF.

V and J are TRBV24-1 and TRBJ2-7, with D unresolved. This CDR3 is 12 amino acids long. V lost 4 bases, J lost 1 base, and 4 bases lay in between. Germline V lookup: CDR1 KGHDR, CDR2 SFDVKD. The CDR3 nucleotides read TGTGCCACCAGTGAATCATCCTACGAGCAGTACTTC. It encodes CATSESSYEQYF.

This clonotype was seen once. V usage is TRBV12-3 or TRBV12-4 and J usage is TRBJ2-7; TRBD1 agrees at 7 bases. The junction had 7 bases not matched to a gene; V was cut back by 5 bases and J by 6 bases. The CDR3 runs 13 residues. CDR3 DNA sequence: TGTGCCAGCAGTCGGGACAGTGGGATCGAGCAGTACTTC. This codes for CASSRDSGIEQYF.

V gene TRBV2 combines with J gene TRBJ2-7, with D maybe TRBD1 (5 bases). This CDR3 is 14 amino acids long. Trimming shortened V by 8 bases and J by 0 bases, and 14 bases separated the two germline ends. Germline V gene lookup returns CDR1 SNHLY and CDR2 FYNNEI. Here the CDR3 reads CASSPRVSSYEQYF. The CDR3, as DNA: TGTGCCAGCTCACCCAGGGTAAGCTCCTACGAGCAGTACTTC.

This clonotype has a single count. The chain is built from TRBV5-5 and TRBJ1-5; D is unresolved. In germline, CDR1 is SGHKS, CDR2 YYEKEE (reference sequence). This CDR3 region has 16 residues. V was pared by 4 bases and J by 9 bases, with 23 bases between. As DNA, the CDR3 is TGTGCCAGCAGCCGCGTTACGGGAGCGATATTGGGGCCCCAGCATTTT. Translated, it gives CASSRVTGAILGPQHF.

The rearrangement uses TRBV7-9 and TRBJ1-1, with D possibly being TRBD1 (5 bases). There are 14 residues in the CDR3. The V end was cut by 5 bases, the J end by 0 bases, with 10 bases between. The V gene's germline CDR1 is SEHNR and CDR2 FQNEAQ (reference sequence). The CDR3 loop reads CASSDGALNTEAFF. The CDR3 DNA is TGTGCCAGCAGCGACGGGGCACTGAACACTGAAGCTTTCTTT.

V usage is TRBV2 and J usage is TRBJ2-7; perhaps TRBD2 as D (5 bases). Germline lookup yields CDR1 SNHLY and CDR2 FYNNEI. Trimming stripped 4 bases from V and 0 bases from J, with 13 bases between. This CDR3 region has 15 residues. This CDR3 is CASSVSESNSYEQYF. As DNA, the CDR3 is TGTGCCAGCAGTGTTAGCGAGTCGAACTCCTACGAGCAGTACTTC.

This clonotype was observed a handful of times. The CDR3 here is CASSLEGSTDTQYF. CDR3 in DNA: TGTGCCAGCAGCTTAGAAGGCAGCACAGATACGCAGTATTTT. The chain couples TRBV7-9 to TRBJ2-3; no reliable D call. This CDR3 is built from 14 residues. Trimming shortened V by 1 base and J by 0 bases, and 5 bases separated the two germline ends. Germline CDR1 is SEHNR and CDR2 is FQNEAQ (reference sequence).

The chain couples TRBV30 to TRBJ2-3; 7 positions match TRBD1. The germline CDR1 and CDR2 sequences are GTSNPN and SVGIG (reference sequence). Trimming at V came to 7 bases and at J to 1 base, leaving 5 bases not matched to a gene. The CDR3 is 13 amino acids. In DNA form, the CDR3 reads TGTGCCTTAACAGGGGACGGCACAGATACGCAGTATTTT. It is translated as CALTGDGTDTQYF.

This clonotype was found a few times. The chain carries TRBV12-5 and TRBJ2-7; D is ambiguous. The V end was cut by 4 bases, the J end by 3 bases, with 16 bases between. The CDR3 runs 15 residues. CDR1 LGHNT and CDR2 FRNRAP come from the germline V gene. The CDR3: CASGSLIHQHYEQYF. Here the CDR3 DNA reads TGTGCTAGTGGTTCGCTCATACACCAGCACTACGAGCAGTACTTC.

A few counts support this clonotype. The junction departs from the called germline gene at one end, perhaps through a read error. The gene calls are TRBV5-4 and TRBJ1-4; D is perhaps TRBD1 (5 bases). From germline, CDR1 is SGHNT and CDR2 YYREEE (reference sequence). The CDR3 is 14 amino acids. The CDR3 coding sequence is TGTGCCAGCAGCTTGGGGGGGGGACGGGAAAAGCTGTTTTTT. Amino acid sequence: CASSLGGGREKLFF.

The chain couples TRBV19 to TRBJ2-2; either TRBD1 or TRBD2 may fit D (5 bases each). CDR1 and CDR2 (germline): LNHDA, SQIVND (reference sequence). V dropped 2 bases and J dropped 5 bases, with 9 bases sitting between them. The CDR3 has 14 residues. The CDR3 sequence is CASSISGATGELFF. The DNA for the CDR3 is TGTGCCAGTAGTATATCCGGGGCGACCGGGGAGCTGTTTTTT.

The CDR3 coding sequence is TGTGCCAGTAGTATATCAAGGGGCAATCAGCCCCAGCATTTT. Its protein product is CASSISRGNQPQHF. The chain couples TRBV19 to TRBJ1-5; D is uncertain. Looked up from germline, CDR1 is LNHDA and CDR2 is SQIVND (reference sequence). The CDR3 is 14 amino acids. Trimming left V 2 bases short and J 2 bases short, with 7 bases between.